The source of this TCR beta chain is a study of T-cell reconstitution after alpha-beta-depleted transplantation in children. Study outcomes and limitations: At around two months after transplant, the alpha-beta T cells were reportedly derived from several hundred expanded clones that came from non-depleted graft cells. There were some patients whose high TCRbeta diversity at day 60 came from surviving recipient T cells and thymic progenitors. The authors attributed T-cell counts and diversity one year after transplant mostly to newly produced T cells.

This clonotype was detected ten times or more. Its antigen is unidentified. With 6 bases clipped from V and 8 bases from J, the junction kept 8 bases outside the gene matches. This CDR3 comprises 13 residues. Per germline, CDR1 MDHEN and CDR2 SYDVKM. Preparing the TCRbeta library involved the use of unique molecular identifiers. TCRdb reprocessed the PCR reads with MiXCR, giving one entry per CDR3 protein. The sample holds roughly 350,000 distinct CDR3 sequences, 15% to 20% seen once. The receptor was isolated from a male patient aged 2-9 years who had a stem cell transplant for acute lymphoblastic leukemia, so the T cells may come from the graft donor. This material consisted of PBMCs, mostly from graft donor cells, taken 360 days after TCRalphabeta/CD19-depleted stem cell transplant. The chain has TRBV28 and TRBJ1-2, with 8 bases that match TRBD1. CDR3 DNA sequence: TGTGCCAGCAGCTCCGGACAGGGCGGAGGCTACACCTTC. Encoded protein: CASSSGQGGGYTF.